The 4 T cell receptor beta chains listed next were all sequenced from one sample in a study of cytomegalovirus exposure and HLA in healthy donors. Primers included in the PCR were 60 Vbeta and 13 Jbeta primers. Measured with immunoSEQ multiplex PCR; TCRdb has only the in-frame clones, and not every one. This table holds about 180,000 clones, around three quarters found once. The specimen was PBMCs. The receptors shown here come from a man in his forties in good health and CMV-seronegative.

This clone was observed a few times. The chain joins TRBV7-9 to TRBJ2-7, with a tentative D call TRBD2 (7 bases). V was shortened by 8 bases and J by 2 bases, with 19 bases between the two germline ends. This CDR3 is 15 amino acids long. Per germline, CDR1 SEHNR and CDR2 FQNEAQ (reference sequence). Here the CDR3 DNA reads TGTGCCAGCGCCCCAAGGGGGGGGCTGACCTACGAGCAGTACTTC. Translated: CASAPRGGLTYEQYF.

DNA for the CDR3: TGCGCCAGCAGCCTGGACAGTTCCTCTGGGGCCAACGTCCTGACTTTC. It is translated as CASSLDSSSGANVLTF. The rearrangement uses TRBV5-1 and TRBJ2-6, with D perhaps TRBD1 (6 bases). Between the trimmed V and J ends, which lost 4 bases and 0 bases, there was a span of 11 bases. This CDR3 is built from 16 residues. CDR1 is SGHRS and CDR2 is YFSETQ in the germline V gene.

This clone came up once. V is TRBV9 and J is TRBJ2-1; 10 bases are a match to TRBD2. Trimming took 1 base from V and 4 from J; bases not matched to a gene: 8. The CDR3 is 17 residues long. CDR1 and CDR2 (germline): SGDLS, YYNGEE. The chain's CDR3 is CASSVSPLAGVYNEQFF. The CDR3 nucleotides read TGTGCCAGCAGCGTATCCCCCCTAGCGGGGGTGTACAATGAGCAGTTCTTC.

The chain joins TRBV5-7 to TRBJ2-4; D is perhaps TRBD1 (6 bases). TRBV5-7 falls under the ORF class, with uncertain function. V dropped 0 bases and J dropped 0 bases, with 13 bases sitting between them. This CDR3 has 17 amino acids. This chain's CDR3 is CASSLGTEPIAKNIQYF. CDR3 DNA sequence: TGTGCCAGCAGCTTGGGGACAGAGCCGATAGCCAAAAACATTCAGTACTTC.